This T cell receptor (beta chain) was identified during a study of cytomegalovirus exposure and HLA in healthy donors. Broader study findings: According to reports, the classifier identified cytomegalovirus status with high specificity and sensitivity. Cytomegalovirus-associated TCR beta chains were listed, numbering 164. Further analysis, carried out later, found HLA-associated TCR beta chains more clonally expanded than equally common other chains.

With V trimmed by 0 bases and J by 0 bases, 9 bases remained unmatched. Germline loops: CDR1 SGDLS, CDR2 YYNGEE. This CDR3 contains 18 residues. Note on this clone: Antigen unknown.

13 Jbeta primers and 60 Vbeta primers were used for the PCR. Assay used: immunoSEQ multiplex PCR; TCRdb lists only in-frame clones, some missing. The sample comprises 150,000 to 200,000 clones, about three quarters of which are singletons, and about 2% rests with the top ten. The receptor was derived from a female donor in good health and CMV-seronegative. The V gene is TRBV9, the J gene TRBJ2-3, with TRBD2 matching 8 bases. Sequenced input: PBMCs. This CDR3 reads CASSVGWSSGLSTDTQYF. Here the CDR3 DNA reads TGTGCCAGCAGCGTAGGGTGGTCTAGCGGGCTGAGCACAGATACGCAGTATTTT.